This T cell receptor (beta chain) was identified during a study of CD8+CD57+ T cells in acquired aplastic anemia. Genomic DNA, the template, was used for profiling of the TCR beta VDJ and CDR3. TCRdb passed the reads through MiXCR, listing each CDR3 protein once. The sample records approximately 150,000 distinct CDR3 sequences, 65% to 75% being singletons. This CDR3 contains 13 residues. Trimming removed 11 bases from V and 6 bases from J; junction bases left unmatched: 9. CDR1 is SNHLY and CDR2 is FYNNEI in the germline V gene. The patients chosen for sequencing had shown expansion of CD8+CD57+ cells (detected by flow cytometry).

Sequencing input: sorted CD4+, CD8+, or CD8+CD57+ T cells (not recorded which) from PBMCs. The chain couples TRBV2 to TRBJ1-1; 10 positions agree with TRBD1. The receptor comes from a human donor with aplastic anemia. The CDR3 is CAGYRDRGSEAFF. CDR3 bases: TGTGCCGGTTACCGGGACAGGGGCTCTGAAGCTTTCTTT.